These T cell receptor beta chains were read from a single sample in a study of T cell changes during pregnancy in multiple sclerosis. Clones were read by immunoSEQ multiplex PCR, and TCRdb kept only the in-frame ones, dropping some. The sample shows around 100,000 clones, around 92% of them seen only once. This sample comprised peripheral blood, obtained after pregnancy. The source of these receptors is a female donor with multiple sclerosis, enrolled in a pregnancy study. Both conserved end residues are part of each CDR3. Fields, in order: clone size, D gene, V gene, J gene, CDR3 protein, CDR3 DNA. A D gene is named only where the DNA matches it firmly. Rows give clone size only sometimes, using once, few, many, or a class for an expanded clone.

>.|TRBD2|TRBV7-7|TRBJ2-2
CASSSRAGGQNTGELFF
TGTGCCAGCAGCTCAAGAGCGGGGGGGCAGAACACCGGGGAGCTGTTTTTT
>.|.|TRBV4-1|TRBJ1-1
CASSHTGLTNTEAFF
TGCGCCAGCAGCCACACGGGACTCACGAACACTGAAGCTTTCTTT
>.|TRBD1|TRBV11-3|TRBJ1-2
CASSLPGQPYYGYTF
TGTGCCAGCAGCCTTCCGGGACAGCCTTACTATGGCTACACCTTC
>.|TRBD1|TRBV9|TRBJ2-3
CASSLTGTAGTDTQYF
TGTGCCAGCAGCCTTACCGGGACAGCCGGCACAGATACGCAGTATTTT
>.|.|TRBV5-6|TRBJ2-7
CASSPYLTAGGLEQYF
TGTGCCAGCAGTCCATATCTAACGGCAGGGGGGCTCGAGCAGTACTTC
>.|.|TRBV10-2|TRBJ2-2
CASSVRRPANTGELFF
TGCGCCAGCAGTGTGCGGCGACCCGCGAACACCGGGGAGCTGTTTTTT
>.|TRBD1|TRBV7-9|TRBJ2-1
CASRFPGTGNYNEQFF
TGTGCCAGCAGATTCCCCGGGACAGGGAACTACAATGAGCAGTTCTTC
>once|.|TRBV5-1|TRBJ2-7
CASAAGLPRFYEQYF
TGCGCCAGCGCCGCGGGGCTCCCCCGGTTCTACGAGCAGTACTTC
>.|TRBD1|TRBV7-2|TRBJ1-2
CASSPTGQTNYGYTF
TGTGCCAGCAGCCCTACGGGACAGACGAACTATGGCTACACCTTC
>.|TRBD2|TRBV7-6|TRBJ2-3
CASSLGLAGWTDTQYF
TGTGCCAGCAGCTTAGGGCTAGCGGGATGGACAGATACGCAGTATTTT
>.|.|TRBV15|TRBJ2-7
CATSSGAYEQYF
TGTGCCACCAGCAGCGGGGCCTACGAGCAGTACTTC
>.|.|TRBV6-4|TRBJ1-1
CASSANQDTEAFF
TGTGCCAGCAGTGCTAACCAGGACACTGAAGCTTTCTTT
>.|.|TRBV12-5|TRBJ2-2
CASGLVWQGGGELFF
TGTGCTAGTGGTTTGGTATGGCAGGGAGGCGGGGAGCTGTTTTTT
>.|TRBD1|TRBV19|TRBJ1-2
CASSIDWWTGYYGYTF
TGTGCCAGTAGTATTGACTGGTGGACAGGGTACTATGGCTACACCTTC
>.|TRBD2|TRBV28|TRBJ2-7
CASSLLAGTYEQYF
TGTGCCAGCAGTTTACTAGCGGGGACCTACGAGCAGTACTTC
>.|TRBD2|TRBV7-7|TRBJ2-1
CASSPAPGTSSEQFF
TGTGCTAGCAGCCCAGCCCCGGGGACTAGCAGTGAGCAGTTCTTC
>.|.|TRBV4-1|TRBJ1-6
CASSQELNLWTFSPLHF
TGCGCCAGCAGCCAAGAACTGAACCTCTGGACTTTTTCACCCCTCCACTTT
>.|TRBD1|TRBV13|TRBJ2-7
CASSPLGTGGNEQYF
TGTGCCAGCAGCCCGCTCGGGACAGGGGGCAATGAGCAGTACTTC
>.|.|TRBV19|TRBJ1-1
CASSMGGLGGTEAFF
TGTGCCAGTAGCATGGGGGGGCTGGGAGGCACTGAAGCTTTCTTT
>.|TRBD1|TRBV29-1|TRBJ1-2
CSVTGGYGYTF
TGCAGCGTGACAGGGGGCTATGGCTACACCTTC
>once|TRBD1|TRBV19|TRBJ1-2
CASSEQGSHYGYTF
TGTGCCAGTAGCGAACAGGGGTCCCACTATGGCTACACCTTC
>once|.|TRBV29-1|TRBJ2-3
CSVQRRISGKTADTQYF
TGCAGCGTCCAGAGACGAATTAGCGGAAAGACCGCAGATACGCAGTATTTT
>.|.|TRBV6-9|TRBJ1-5
CATDQGSLRSNQPQHF
TGTGCCACGGACCAGGGTAGCCTAAGAAGCAATCAGCCCCAGCATTTT
>.|.|TRBV7-2|TRBJ2-5
CASSLSLQETQYF
TGTGCCAGCAGCTTATCCCTCCAAGAGACCCAGTACTTC
>.|.|TRBV5-6|TRBJ1-4
CASSGYQGRGNEKLFF
TGTGCCAGCAGCGGATATCAGGGAAGGGGGAATGAAAAACTGTTTTTT
>.|TRBD2|TRBV2|TRBJ2-7
CASRGISGTSGTYEQYF
TGTGCCAGCAGGGGCATCTCCGGGACTAGCGGGACCTACGAGCAGTACTTC
>.|TRBD2|TRBV19|TRBJ2-7
CASSDPTSGRAPDEQYF
TGTGCCAGTAGTGACCCTACTAGCGGGAGGGCCCCCGACGAGCAGTACTTC